Here is one TCR beta chain with its context. Its specificity is not known. V lost 2 bases, J lost 5 bases, and 13 bases lay in between. CDR3 size: 14 residues. Germline V gene data show CDR1 as SGHRS and CDR2 as YFSETQ. Sequenced by immunoSEQ multiplex PCR; TCRdb stores in-frame clones only, minus some. The sample has about 2.3 million clones; 80% to 95% are singletons. The data belong to a study of shared clonotypes between healthy human individuals. Study findings and constraints: Deeper or shallower sequencing was expected to change how clonotypes are shared among donors. On the whole, naive subsets had larger estimated richness than memory subsets had.

Into CD45RA+ naive and CD45RA-negative memory subsets, the CD4+ cells were split. The receptor's source is a young man in good health. Some clones in this sample may be carry-over from other donors' samples. V and J are TRBV5-1 and TRBJ2-5, with D tentatively TRBD2 (5 bases). The sequenced material came from naive CD4+ T cells from PBMCs. Subset defined: CD45RA+ positively selected. In nucleotides, the CDR3 is TGCGCCAGCAGCTTATTTCGGGGTCGGGAGACCCAGTACTTC. Its protein is CASSLFRGRETQYF.